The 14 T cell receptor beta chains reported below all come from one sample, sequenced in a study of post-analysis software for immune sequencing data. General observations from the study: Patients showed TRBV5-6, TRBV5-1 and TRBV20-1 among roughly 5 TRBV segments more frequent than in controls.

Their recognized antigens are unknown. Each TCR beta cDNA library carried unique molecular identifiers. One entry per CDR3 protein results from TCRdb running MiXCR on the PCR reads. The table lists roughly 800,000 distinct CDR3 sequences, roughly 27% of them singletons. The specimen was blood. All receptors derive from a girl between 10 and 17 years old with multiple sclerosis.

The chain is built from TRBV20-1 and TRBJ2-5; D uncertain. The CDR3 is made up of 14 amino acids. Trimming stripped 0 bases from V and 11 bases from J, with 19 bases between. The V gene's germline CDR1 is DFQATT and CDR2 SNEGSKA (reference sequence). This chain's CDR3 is CSARERDTLNEQYF. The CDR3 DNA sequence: TGCAGTGCTAGAGAAAGGGATACCCTTAATGAGCAGTACTTC.

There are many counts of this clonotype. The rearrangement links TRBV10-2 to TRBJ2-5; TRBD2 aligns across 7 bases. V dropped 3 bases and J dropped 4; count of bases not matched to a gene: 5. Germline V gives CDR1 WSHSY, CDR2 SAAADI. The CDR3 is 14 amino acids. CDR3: CASSDPSGLETQYF. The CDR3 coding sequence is TGCGCCAGCAGTGACCCTAGCGGCTTAGAGACCCAGTACTTC.

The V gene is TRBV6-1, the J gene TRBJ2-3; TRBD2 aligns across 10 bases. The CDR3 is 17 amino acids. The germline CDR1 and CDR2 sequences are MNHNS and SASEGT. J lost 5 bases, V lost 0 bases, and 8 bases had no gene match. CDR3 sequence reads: CASSEAPLAGVVDTQYF. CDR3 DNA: TGTGCCAGCAGTGAAGCTCCTCTAGCGGGAGTTGTAGATACGCAGTATTTT.

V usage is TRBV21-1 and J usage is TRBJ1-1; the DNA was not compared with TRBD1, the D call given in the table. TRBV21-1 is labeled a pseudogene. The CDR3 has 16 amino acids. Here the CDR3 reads CASSKSPLTGNTEAFF. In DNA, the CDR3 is TGTGCCAGCAGCAAATCCCCCCTGACAGGGAACACTGAAGCTTTCTTT.

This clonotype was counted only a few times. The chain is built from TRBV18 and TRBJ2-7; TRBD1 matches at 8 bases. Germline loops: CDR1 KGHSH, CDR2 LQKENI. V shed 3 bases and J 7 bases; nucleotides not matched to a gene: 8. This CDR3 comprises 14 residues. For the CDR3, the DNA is TGTGCCAGCTCACCGGACAGGGACTTCGAAGAGCAGTACTTC. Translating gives CASSPDRDFEEQYF. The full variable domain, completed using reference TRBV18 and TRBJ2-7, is NAGVMQNPRHLVRRRGQEARLRCSPMKGHSHVYWYRQLPEEGLKFMVYLQKENIIDESGMPKERFSAEFPKEGPSILRIQQVVRGDSAAYFCASSPDRDFEEQYFGPGTRLTVT.

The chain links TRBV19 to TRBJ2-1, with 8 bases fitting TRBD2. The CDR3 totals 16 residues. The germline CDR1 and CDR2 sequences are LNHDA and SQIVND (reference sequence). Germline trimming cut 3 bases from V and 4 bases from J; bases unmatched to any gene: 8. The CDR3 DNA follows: TGTGCCAGTAGTATCGCCGGCGGGGGGCCGTACAATGAGCAGTTCTTC. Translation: CASSIAGGGPYNEQFF.

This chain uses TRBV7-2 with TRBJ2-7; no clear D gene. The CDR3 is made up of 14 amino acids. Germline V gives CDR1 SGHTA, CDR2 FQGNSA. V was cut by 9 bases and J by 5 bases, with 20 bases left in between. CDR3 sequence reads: CASAGTGVSDEQYF. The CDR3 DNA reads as TGTGCCAGTGCCGGAACGGGCGTCTCGGACGAGCAGTACTTC.

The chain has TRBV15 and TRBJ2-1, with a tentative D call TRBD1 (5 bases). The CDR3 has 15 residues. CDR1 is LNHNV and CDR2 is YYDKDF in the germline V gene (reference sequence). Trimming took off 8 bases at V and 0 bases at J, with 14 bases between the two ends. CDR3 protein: CATEDPDSSYNEQFF. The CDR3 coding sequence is TGTGCCACCGAGGACCCTGACAGCTCCTACAATGAGCAGTTCTTC.

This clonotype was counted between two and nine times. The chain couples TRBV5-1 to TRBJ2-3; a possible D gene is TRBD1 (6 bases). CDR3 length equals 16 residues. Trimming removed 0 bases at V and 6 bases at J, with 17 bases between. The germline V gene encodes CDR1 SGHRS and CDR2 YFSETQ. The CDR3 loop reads CASSLGDRTLRDTQYF. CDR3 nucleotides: TGCGCCAGCAGCTTGGGCGACAGGACACTCAGGGATACGCAGTATTTT. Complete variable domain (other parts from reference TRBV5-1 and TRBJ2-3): KAGVTQTPRYLIKTRGQQVTLSCSPISGHRSVSWYQQTPGQGLQFLFEYFSETQRNKGNFPGRFSGRQFSNSRSEMNVSTLELGDSALYLCASSLGDRTLRDTQYFGPGTRLTVL.

Here the CDR3 reads CASSSPLSTYEQYF. The DNA of the CDR3 is TGTGCCAGCAGCTCCCCATTGAGCACCTACGAGCAGTACTTC. This sequence joins TRBV7-9 and TRBJ2-7; no firm D call. The germline V gene encodes CDR1 SEHNR and CDR2 FQNEAQ (reference sequence). With 4 bases removed from V and 2 bases from J, the gap between germline ends came to 12 bases. The CDR3 covers 14 residues.

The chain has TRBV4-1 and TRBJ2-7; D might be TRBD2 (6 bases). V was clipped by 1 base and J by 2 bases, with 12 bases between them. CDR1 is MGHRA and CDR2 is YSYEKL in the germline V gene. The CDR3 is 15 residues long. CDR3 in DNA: TGCGCCAGCAGCCAAGCAGGAGGGGTCCCCTACGAGCAGTACTTC. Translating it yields CASSQAGGVPYEQYF.

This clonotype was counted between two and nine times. CDR3 DNA: TGTGCCAGCAGTTATTCCGGCCCCTGTACTAGCGGGAGTTTCTACAATGAGCAGTTCTTC. This encodes CASSYSGPCTSGSFYNEQFF. The chain has TRBV6-5 and TRBJ2-1, with 11 bases identical to TRBD2. V was pared by 3 bases and J by 3 bases, with 16 bases of the junction left unmatched. Germline CDR1 reads MNHEY; CDR2 reads SVGAGI. The CDR3 consists of 20 residues.

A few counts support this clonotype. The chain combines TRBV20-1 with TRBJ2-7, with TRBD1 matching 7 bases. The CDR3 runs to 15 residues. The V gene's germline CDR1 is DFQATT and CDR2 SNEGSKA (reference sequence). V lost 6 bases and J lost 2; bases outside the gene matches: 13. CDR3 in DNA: TGCAGTGCCAACCGGGACAGCTCCCTTACCTACGAGCAGTACTTC. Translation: CSANRDSSLTYEQYF.

The CDR3 protein is CASSQDVQGFGGEKLFF. In DNA form, the CDR3 reads TGCGCCAGCAGCCAAGATGTACAGGGATTCGGAGGAGAAAAACTGTTTTTT. The chain uses TRBV4-3 and TRBJ1-4; weak D call: TRBD1 (6 bases). V gave up 0 bases and J gave up 8 bases, with 19 bases separating them. Germline V gene data show CDR1 as LGHNA and CDR2 as YSLEER. The CDR3 is 17 amino acids.